This T cell receptor (beta chain) is drawn from a study of blood T cell dynamics during melanoma immunotherapy. Study overall: Patients with metastatic melanoma got pembrolizumab or nivolumab-ipilimumab as first-line care.

Indicated time point: pre-treatment baseline. Response was assessed by RECIST 1.1 at 12 weeks, except a couple of rapid progressors. Germline V gene lookup returns CDR1 SGDLS and CDR2 YYNGEE. Unmatched junction bases numbered 5, after V lost 3 bases and J lost 6 bases. The CDR3 runs to 16 residues. Study results and limitations: Disease-control patients' PBMC repertoires became either more clonal or more diverse at W3.

A remark on this clone: Its antigen is not identified.

Clones were read by immunoSEQ multiplex PCR, and TCRdb kept only the in-frame ones, dropping some. The sample lists about 13,000 clones; about 90% were seen once. J is TRBJ2-3 and V is TRBV9, with TRBD2 matching over 15 bases. The material sequenced was blood, taken from a patient treated with checkpoint blockade. The TCR sequence derives from a human donor with melanoma. The CDR3 loop is CASSGRTSGRGDTQYF. CDR3 bases: TGTGCCAGCAGCGGTCGGACTAGCGGGAGGGGTGATACGCAGTATTTT.